This T cell receptor beta chain was obtained from a study of CD8 T cells in Susac syndrome. The germline gives CDR1 SGHRS, CDR2 YFSETQ. V lost 2 bases, J lost 7 bases, and 19 bases lay in between. CDR3 length: 15 amino acids. cDNA came from approximately 0.5 to 1 ug RNA primed by random hexamers. A multiplex approach, immunoSEQ multiplex PCR, amplified TCR beta CDR3 across 54 Vbeta and 13 Jbeta. TCRdb re-called the immunoSEQ multiplex PCR reads through MiXCR, storing one row per CDR3 protein. Of around 130,000 distinct CDR3 sequences in the sample, nearly 95% were seen once. The T cells that were sequenced for TCR beta were CD8+ and CD4+ cells from blood. The control participants were healthy donors, and these controls were matched with respect to both age and sex. CD8+ and CD4+ T cells were negatively isolated; TEMRA cells were FACS-enriched.

The TCR originated in a human donor in good health. Specimen: CD4+ T cells from PBMCs. This chain uses TRBV5-1 with TRBJ2-7; D tentatively reads TRBD1 or TRBD2 (5 bases each). CDR3 DNA: TGCGCCAGCAGCTTCGAAGCTACGGGACCGCTAGAGCAGTACTTC. As protein: CASSFEATGPLEQYF.